Following are 24 T cell receptor beta chains from one sample sequenced in a study of T cells after yellow fever vaccination. Each CDR3 protein gets one entry after TCRdb re-called the 5' RACE reads with MiXCR. Here the sample spans fewer than 450,000 distinct CDR3 sequences, less than 9.5% being singletons. Sequencing used PBMCs, obtained 45 days after the first yellow fever vaccination. The receptors stem from a man between 18 and 29 years old who received the YFV17D yellow fever vaccine.

This clonotype was found a few times. V and J are TRBV7-8 and TRBJ1-4, with 7 bases aligning to TRBD1. The CDR3 consists of 14 residues. The V gene's germline CDR1 is SGHVS and CDR2 FQNEAQ. V shed 2 bases, J shed 4 bases, and the junction held 1 base outside the gene matches. The CDR3 here is CASSLRDSNEKLFF. The CDR3 nucleotides read TGTGCCAGCAGCTTACGGGACAGTAATGAAAAACTGTTTTTT.

The CDR3 region is CASSMTGRTEAFF. The CDR3 DNA is TGCGCCAGCAGTATGACAGGGCGGACTGAAGCTTTCTTT. The chain links TRBV4-3 to TRBJ1-1; 7 nucleotides align to TRBD1. CDR3 length: 13 residues. Germline V CDR1 and CDR2: LGHNA, YSLEER. V was clipped by 6 bases and J by 5 bases; unmatched bases: 6.

This clonotype was recorded a few times. The V call is TRBV12-3 or TRBV12-4, the J call TRBJ1-2, with D possibly being TRBD1 (5 bases). The CDR3 consists of 12 residues. Trimming removed 7 bases from V and 8 bases from J, with 14 bases in between. The CDR3 sequence: CASIRGTLGYTF. CDR3 nucleotide sequence: TGTGCCAGCATCCGAGGGACGTTGGGCTACACCTTC.

The rearrangement uses TRBV9 and TRBJ1-2; D possibly corresponds to TRBD1 (5 bases). The CDR3 covers 15 residues. Germline CDR1 and CDR2: SGDLS and YYNGEE. V shed 8 bases and J shed 0 bases, with 17 bases lying between them. Here the CDR3 reads CASSVRVPSNYGYTF. DNA of the CDR3: TGTGCCAGTTCCGTCAGGGTTCCCTCTAACTATGGCTACACCTTC.

This clonotype has a handful of counts. The chain uses TRBV5-1 and TRBJ1-6, with D perhaps TRBD1 (5 bases). Germline V gives CDR1 SGHRS, CDR2 YFSETQ. V dropped 4 bases and J dropped 9 bases, with 11 bases sitting between them. This CDR3 comprises 13 residues. CDR3 region: CASSVKGASPLHF. The CDR3 DNA reads as TGCGCCAGCAGCGTAAAAGGGGCTTCACCCCTCCACTTT. Using reference TRBV5-1 and TRBJ1-6 for the parts outside the CDR3, the full variable domain is KAGVTQTPRYLIKTRGQQVTLSCSPISGHRSVSWYQQTPGQGLQFLFEYFSETQRNKGNFPGRFSGRQFSNSRSEMNVSTLELGDSALYLCASSVKGASPLHFGNGTRLTVT.

The chain joins TRBV20-1 to TRBJ2-1; D is unclear. Germline V gene lookup returns CDR1 DFQATT and CDR2 SNEGSKA (reference sequence). The CDR3 extends over 14 amino acids. The ends were cut back, 6 bases at V and 7 bases at J, with 19 bases in the middle. CDR3 region: CSAPDSQVLNEQFF. In DNA, the CDR3 is TGCAGTGCGCCCGACTCCCAAGTTTTGAATGAGCAGTTCTTC.

The chain links TRBV5-4 to TRBJ2-7; 7 nucleotides match TRBD1. Losses at the gene ends were 3 bases for V and 3 bases for J; bases not matched to a gene: 18. Germline V lookup: CDR1 SGHNT, CDR2 YYREEE (reference sequence). The CDR3 is 18 amino acids. The DNA for the CDR3 is TGTGCCAGCAGCTCGGATTTGGCCGACAGGGTATTTAACTACGAGCAGTACTTC. Protein product: CASSSDLADRVFNYEQYF.

The chain recombines TRBV6-2 or TRBV6-3 with TRBJ2-1, with TRBD2 as a possible D gene (6 bases). The CDR3 contains 17 residues. V lost 6 bases and J lost 6, with 24 bases in between. Per germline, CDR1 MNHEY and CDR2 SVGEGT. CDR3 loop: CASRAGWGTDHINEQFF. In nucleotides, the CDR3 is TGTGCCAGCAGAGCCGGGTGGGGGACTGATCACATCAATGAGCAGTTCTTC.

This clonotype was observed once. The rearrangement links TRBV25-1 to TRBJ2-3; weak D call: TRBD2 (7 bases). The V gene lost 7 bases and the J gene lost 5 bases, with 19 bases spanning the gap. Germline assignment: CDR1 MGHDK and CDR2 SYGVNS. There are 15 residues in the CDR3. CDR3 nucleotides: TGTGCCAGCATCCCCCGGGGGGCAGAGGGAGATACGCAGTATTTT. Translated, it gives CASIPRGAEGDTQYF.

This clonotype was found a few times. The chain joins TRBV27 to TRBJ2-5, with D unresolved. V gave up 5 bases and J gave up 5 bases, with 12 bases separating them. CDR3 size: 13 residues. From germline, CDR1 is MNHEY and CDR2 SMNVEV (reference sequence). CDR3 residues: CASSPQFGETQYF. Written as DNA, the CDR3 is TGTGCCAGCAGTCCCCAATTCGGGGAGACCCAGTACTTC.

This rearrangement joins TRBV10-3 to TRBJ2-6; D is unresolved. V lost 9 bases and J lost 0, with 12 bases in between. The germline V gene encodes CDR1 ENHRY and CDR2 SYGVKD. The CDR3 runs to 15 residues. The CDR3 is CAIADTNSGANVLTF. The CDR3 bases are TGTGCCATTGCAGACACTAACTCTGGGGCCAACGTCCTGACTTTC.

This clonotype was seen a few times. This chain joins TRBV6-1 and TRBJ1-4, with D perhaps TRBD1 (6 bases). V lost 8 bases and J lost 7, with 17 bases in between. Per the germline V gene, CDR1 is MNHNS and CDR2 is SASEGT. The CDR3 runs 14 residues. DNA for the CDR3: TGTGCCAGCTTTGGGGGGGCAGGCGCTGAAAAACTGTTTTTT. It translates to CASFGGAGAEKLFF.

The rearrangement links TRBV7-2 to TRBJ2-3, with 12 bases matching TRBD1. The ends lost 1 base at V and 6 bases at J; junction bases unmatched: 2. Germline loops: CDR1 SGHTA, CDR2 FQGNSA. This CDR3 has 15 amino acids. CDR3: CASSLVGQGADTQYF. CDR3 nucleotide sequence: TGTGCCAGCAGCTTAGTGGGACAGGGGGCCGATACGCAGTATTTT.

This sequence joins TRBV4-1 and TRBJ1-1; 7 bases agree with TRBD1. The CDR3 extends over 13 amino acids. The germline V gene encodes CDR1 MGHRA and CDR2 YSYEKL. With 3 bases clipped from V and 4 bases from J, the junction kept 2 bases outside the gene matches. This CDR3 is CASSQTGFTEAFF. The CDR3 nucleotides are TGCGCCAGCAGCCAGACAGGGTTCACTGAAGCTTTCTTT.

This clonotype was found many times. The chain employs TRBV30 and TRBJ1-1; 10 bases match TRBD1. The CDR3 is 12 residues long. The V segment lost 6 bases and the J segment 4 bases; nucleotides outside the gene matches: 2. Per the germline V gene, CDR1 is GTSNPN and CDR2 is SVGIG (reference sequence). The CDR3 loop is CACWDRGTEAFF. Here the CDR3 DNA reads TGTGCCTGTTGGGACAGGGGCACTGAAGCTTTCTTT.

The chain combines TRBV14 with TRBJ2-3; 8 nucleotides match TRBD2. Germline assignment: CDR1 SGHDN and CDR2 FVKESK. CDR3 length: 16 amino acids. With 5 bases clipped from V and 6 bases from J, the junction kept 13 bases outside the gene matches. In nucleotides, the CDR3 is TGTGCCAGCAGCACCCGTGTCGGGGGGGCCTGGGATACGCAGTATTTT. Translating gives CASSTRVGGAWDTQYF. The complete variable domain, with remaining parts taken from reference TRBV14 and TRBJ2-3, reads EAGVTQFPSHSVIEKGQTVTLRCDPISGHDNLYWYRRVMGKEIKFLLHFVKESKQDESGMPNNRFLAERTGGTYSTLKVQPAELEDSGVYFCASSTRVGGAWDTQYFGPGTRLTVL.

This clonotype was picked up a small number of times. The V gene is TRBV4-2, the J gene TRBJ1-2; the D gene is possibly TRBD1 (5 bases). CDR3 length equals 18 residues. CDR1 is LGHNA, CDR2 YNFKEQ, per germline. V gave up 0 bases and J gave up 5 bases, with 22 bases separating them. In DNA form, the CDR3 reads TGTGCCAGCAGCCAAGATGGGGGGACTAGGGGAAACCTATATGGCTACACCTTC. It encodes CASSQDGGTRGNLYGYTF.

This clonotype was observed a few times. The chain employs TRBV20-1 and TRBJ2-5; 10 bases map to TRBD2. The CDR3 has 15 residues. The junction had 4 bases not matched to a gene; V was cut back by 0 bases and J by 3 bases. Germline V gene data show CDR1 as DFQATT and CDR2 as SNEGSKA (reference sequence). The CDR3 reads CSARDGLADKETQYF. The CDR3 DNA follows: TGCAGTGCTAGAGACGGACTAGCGGATAAAGAGACCCAGTACTTC.

This clonotype appeared a few times. The chain couples TRBV7-3 to TRBJ2-2; D is possibly TRBD1 (6 bases). In germline, CDR1 is SGHTA, CDR2 FQGTGA. V was clipped by 4 bases and J by 4 bases, with 13 bases between them. This CDR3 region has 15 residues. The DNA of the CDR3 is TGTGCCAGCAGCTCACAGGGTACGGCCACCGGGGAGCTGTTTTTT. Protein: CASSSQGTATGELFF.

This clonotype came up a few times. The chain uses TRBV20-1 and TRBJ2-7; the match to TRBD2 covers 8 bases. The CDR3 runs to 12 residues. Germline V lookup: CDR1 DFQATT, CDR2 SNEGSKA (reference sequence). V dropped 5 bases and J dropped 4; count of bases not matched to a gene: 4. The CDR3 region has the DNA TGCAGTGCTGAGCGGGGGAGGTACGAGCAGTACTTC. It yields the protein CSAERGRYEQYF.

This clonotype was found a few times. This sequence joins TRBV5-1 and TRBJ2-2, with TRBD2 as a possible D gene (7 bases). V was trimmed by 7 bases and J by 4 bases, leaving 17 bases between them. The CDR3 spans 15 residues. The germline CDR1 and CDR2 sequences are SGHRS and YFSETQ. The DNA of the CDR3 is TGCGCCAGCTCCCTCCTGGGGGGGCTCACCGGGGAGCTGTTTTTT. Residues: CASSLLGGLTGELFF.

This clonotype occurred a few times. The chain joins TRBV7-2 to TRBJ1-5; possible D gene TRBD1, 6 bases. Germline V CDR1 and CDR2: SGHTA, FQGNSA. This CDR3 spans 13 amino acids. V was cut by 1 base and J by 7 bases, with 8 bases left in between. The CDR3 nucleotides read TGTGCCAGCAGCTTAGACAGGGAGCAGCCCCAGCATTTT. Its protein is CASSLDREQPQHF.

The chain links TRBV7-2 to TRBJ2-1; the match to TRBD2 covers 14 bases. The CDR3 sequence is 15 residues long. Germline-derived CDR1 and CDR2 are SGHTA and FQGNSA. Trimming at V came to 5 bases and at J to 10 bases, leaving 7 bases not matched to a gene. The DNA of the CDR3 is TGTGCCAGCAGCCCGACTAGCGGGGGGGCCGAGGAGCAGTTCTTC. Translation gives CASSPTSGGAEEQFF. Full variable domain (outside the CDR3, taken from reference TRBV7-2 and TRBJ2-1): GAGVSQSPSNKVTEKGKDVELRCDPISGHTALYWYRQSLGQGLEFLIYFQGNSAPDKSGLPSDRFSAERTGGSVSTLTIQRTQQEDSAVYLCASSPTSGGAEEQFFGPGTRLTVL.

The chain couples TRBV7-9 to TRBJ2-3; TRBD2 might be the D (6 bases). This CDR3 spans 13 amino acids. Germline V gene sequence: CDR1 SEHNR, CDR2 FQNEAQ (reference sequence). Trimming pared 2 bases from V and 5 bases from J, leaving 8 bases between. The DNA of the CDR3 is TGTGCCAGCAGCTTATCGGGGGTAGATACGCAGTATTTT. The encoded protein is CASSLSGVDTQYF.